This T cell receptor (beta chain) is drawn from a study of T-cell reconstitution after alpha-beta-depleted transplantation in children. This clonotype was detected ten times or more. What it binds is unknown. Construction of the TCRbeta library involved unique molecular identifiers. TCRdb reprocessed the PCR reads with MiXCR, giving one entry per CDR3 protein. The table lists about 4,900 distinct CDR3 sequences, 25% of them singletons. The germline V and J ends were trimmed by 4 bases and 0 bases, with 15 bases remaining between them. Per germline, CDR1 SNHLY and CDR2 FYNNEI. This CDR3 contains 16 residues. General study points: Alpha-beta T cells present about two months after transplant were reported to originate from several hundred expanded graft clones.

The sequenced sample was PBMCs, mostly from graft donor cells, obtained 60 days after TCRalphabeta/CD19-depleted stem cell transplant. The sequence was collected from a boy under three years old who had a stem cell transplant for SCID, so the T cells may come from the graft donor. The chain employs TRBV2 and TRBJ1-1; the D is unclear. CDR3 sequence: CASSGGRRSLNTEAFF. DNA of the CDR3: TGTGCCAGCAGTGGCGGCAGAAGGTCGTTGAACACTGAAGCTTTCTTT.